This T cell receptor (beta chain) was found in a study of cytomegalovirus exposure and HLA in healthy donors. Study-wide background: Sequencing of 150 million to 200 million T cells in an earlier analysis found 100 million to 140 million unique TCR beta sequences. Findings and limits, study-wide: Earlier results showed most TCR beta V segments being productive about 87% or about 30% of the time.

With 1 base removed from V and 0 bases from J, the gap between germline ends came to 7 bases. Germline loops: CDR1 MGHRA, CDR2 YSYEKL. CDR3 length: 14 amino acids. Concerning this clone itself: Antigen unknown.

Use of 60 Vbeta and 13 Jbeta primers characterized the PCR. Generated by immunoSEQ multiplex PCR, the TCRdb table keeps only in-frame clones and is missing some. The table shows roughly 140,000 clones, with roughly 75% occurring only once. Unrecorded immune exposure was likely among donors, who were nominally healthy when sampled. This receptor was taken from a man aged 25 to 40 in good health and CMV-seronegative. The sample consisted of PBMCs. The V gene is TRBV4-1, the J gene TRBJ2-7; no clear D. CDR3 nucleotides: TGCGCCAGCAGCCAAGTATCCTACTCCTACGAGCAGTACTTC. Amino acid sequence: CASSQVSYSYEQYF.